Below are 19 T cell receptor beta chains sequenced from a single sample in a study of blood T cell repertoires in COVID-19. Assay: immunoSEQ multiplex PCR; the TCRdb copy retains only in-frame clones and omits some. The sample contains roughly 520,000 clones, roughly 90% of which appear only once. Material for sequencing was PBMCs or T cells enriched from blood (not recorded which). These TCRs come from a woman aged 40 to 55 who had recovered from COVID-19.

The chain carries TRBV15 and TRBJ2-7; perhaps TRBD2 as D (5 bases). V lost 2 bases and J lost 4, with 9 bases in between. The CDR3 runs 13 residues. Germline CDR1 is LNHNV and CDR2 is YYDKDF (reference sequence). The CDR3 DNA sequence: TGTGCCACCAGCAGATTGAGGGCGTACGAGCAGTACTTC. Translation gives CATSRLRAYEQYF.

The rearrangement joins TRBV7-8 to TRBJ2-5; 12 nucleotides agree with TRBD2. This CDR3 spans 16 amino acids. V lost 3 bases and J lost 5; bases outside the gene matches: 7. Germline CDR1 SGHVS, CDR2 FQNEAQ. This CDR3 reads CASSFQTSGSSETQYF. The CDR3, as DNA: TGTGCCAGCAGCTTCCAGACTAGCGGGAGTTCGGAGACCCAGTACTTC.

The chain's CDR3 is CASSTSSGSYNEQFF. In DNA, the CDR3 is TGTGCCAGCAGTACTTCTAGCGGGAGTTACAATGAGCAGTTCTTC. The chain couples TRBV6-5 to TRBJ2-1; TRBD2 agrees at 10 bases. V was pared by 5 bases and J by 4 bases, with 5 bases of the junction left unmatched. Germline V lookup: CDR1 MNHEY, CDR2 SVGAGI. The CDR3 sequence is 15 residues long.

This rearrangement joins TRBV20-1 to TRBJ2-1, with 8 nucleotides matching TRBD2. This CDR3 is 16 amino acids long. Germline lookup yields CDR1 DFQATT and CDR2 SNEGSKA (reference sequence). Germline trimming cut 3 bases from V and 4 bases from J; bases unmatched to any gene: 11. As DNA, the CDR3 is TGCAGTGCTAGTTCCAGCGGGAGTTCGCTTTACAATGAGCAGTTCTTC. Amino acids: CSASSSGSSLYNEQFF.

The J gene is TRBJ2-5, the V gene TRBV5-6; TRBD2 aligns across 8 bases. The V gene's germline CDR1 is SGHDT and CDR2 YYEEEE. After removal of 4 bases from V and 4 bases from J, the junction contained 9 bases not matched to a gene. The CDR3 sequence is 15 residues long. The CDR3 spells CASSVGLVAGETQYF. As DNA, the CDR3 is TGTGCCAGCAGCGTGGGACTAGTGGCTGGAGAGACCCAGTACTTC. Variable domain in full (rest from reference TRBV5-6 and TRBJ2-5): DAGVTQSPTHLIKTRGQQVTLRCSPKSGHDTVSWYQQALGQGPQFIFQYYEEEERQRGNFPDRFSGHQFPNYSSELNVNALLLGDSALYLCASSVGLVAGETQYFGPGTRLLVL.

The rearrangement links TRBV10-3 to TRBJ1-4; 10 positions match TRBD1. The germline V gene encodes CDR1 ENHRY and CDR2 SYGVKD. This CDR3 region has 14 residues. V lost 6 bases to trimming and J lost 8 bases; unmatched junction nucleotides: 6. CDR3 nucleotide sequence: TGTGCCATCAGCGACAGGGGGCTGAAAGAAAAACTGTTTTTT. This sequence encodes CAISDRGLKEKLFF.

The CDR3 loop reads CASSLASGNYGYTF. The CDR3, as DNA: TGTGCCAGCAGCCTCGCGTCGGGGAATTATGGCTACACCTTC. The V and J genes are TRBV7-8 and TRBJ1-2; no clear D gene. The V gene's germline CDR1 is SGHVS and CDR2 FQNEAQ. The CDR3 length is 14 residues. The V end lost 5 bases, the J end lost 5 bases, and 15 bases lay between the germline ends.

CDR3: CASSLATVANTGELFF. The CDR3 coding sequence is TGTGCCAGCAGCTTGGCAACGGTCGCGAACACCGGGGAGCTGTTTTTT. The chain is built from TRBV5-8 and TRBJ2-2; D gene uncertain. The germline gives CDR1 SGHTS, CDR2 YDEGEE. The CDR3 is 16 amino acids. Trimming took 0 bases from V and 0 from J, leaving 9 bases between them.

The rearrangement joins TRBV6-5 to TRBJ1-2, with a possible D match to TRBD1 (5 bases). CDR3 length: 13 residues. The germline V and J ends were trimmed by 5 bases and 0 bases, with 7 bases remaining between them. Germline CDR1 MNHEY, CDR2 SVGAGI. The CDR3 region is CASSTGANYGYTF. CDR3 nucleotides: TGTGCCAGCAGTACAGGAGCTAACTATGGCTACACCTTC.

The rearrangement links TRBV7-6 to TRBJ2-3; possibly TRBD1 for D (6 bases). CDR1 SGHVS and CDR2 FNYEAQ come from the germline V gene. V lost 1 base and J lost 6, with 8 bases in between. The CDR3 has 13 residues. The CDR3 loop is CASSLVGQDTQYF. The CDR3 bases are TGTGCCAGCAGCTTAGTTGGACAGGATACGCAGTATTTT. Using reference TRBV7-6 and TRBJ2-3 for the parts outside the CDR3, the full variable domain is GAGVSQSPRYKVTKRGQDVALRCDPISGHVSLYWYRQALGQGPEFLTYFNYEAQQDKSGLPNDRFSAERPEGSISTLTIQRTEQRDSAMYRCASSLVGQDTQYFGPGTRLTVL.

The V and J genes are TRBV19 and TRBJ1-5, with 7 bases matching TRBD1. Trimming at V came to 3 bases and at J to 0 bases, leaving 2 bases not matched to a gene. This CDR3 has 15 residues. Per germline, CDR1 LNHDA and CDR2 SQIVND (reference sequence). The CDR3 region is CASSMRQGSNQPQHF. In DNA, the CDR3 is TGTGCCAGTAGTATGAGACAGGGTAGCAATCAGCCCCAGCATTTT.

This chain links TRBV19 with TRBJ1-6; TRBD1 is a possible D gene (6 bases). V lost 5 bases to trimming and J lost 4 bases, with 15 bases between them. Germline V lookup: CDR1 LNHDA, CDR2 SQIVND (reference sequence). CDR3 length: 16 residues. CDR3 loop: CASSPQGHLYNSPLHF. In DNA form, the CDR3 reads TGTGCCAGTAGTCCGCAGGGGCACCTATATAATTCACCCCTCCACTTT.

This chain joins TRBV4-1 and TRBJ2-3, with D possibly matching TRBD2 (5 bases). V was shortened by 1 base and J by 2 bases, with 16 bases between the two germline ends. The CDR3 sequence is 17 residues long. Germline values: CDR1 MGHRA, CDR2 YSYEKL. CDR3 bases: TGCGCCAGCAGCCAAGGCGAAACTAGAGAGGCCACAGATACGCAGTATTTT. This gives the protein CASSQGETREATDTQYF.

In DNA form, the CDR3 reads TGTGCCAGCAGTTACCGAGCGGCCTTTAATGAGCAGTTCTTC. Its protein is CASSYRAAFNEQFF. V usage is TRBV6-5 and J usage is TRBJ2-1; TRBD2 is a possible D gene (5 bases). The CDR3 consists of 14 residues. Per the germline V gene, CDR1 is MNHEY and CDR2 is SVGAGI. V was shortened by 2 bases and J by 7 bases, with 12 bases between the two germline ends.

V is TRBV29-1 and J is TRBJ1-4; D gene unclear. Germline-derived CDR1 and CDR2 are SQVTM and ANQGSEA. V lost 4 bases and J lost 8, with 14 bases in between. The CDR3 has 13 amino acids. The CDR3 sequence: CSVAGVGGEKLFF. In DNA, the CDR3 is TGCAGCGTTGCTGGAGTAGGTGGGGAAAAACTGTTTTTT.

This clone occurred once. CDR3 in DNA: TGTGCCATCAGTGAAGTAGCTGGAAACACCATATATTTT. Protein: CAISEVAGNTIYF. The rearrangement uses TRBV10-3 and TRBJ1-3, with D hard to call. This CDR3 region has 13 residues. Trimming removed 3 bases from V and 2 bases from J, with 5 bases in between. Germline CDR1 reads ENHRY; CDR2 reads SYGVKD.

Written as DNA, the CDR3 is TGTGCCAGCAGTGCGGCGGGGCTTAACACCGGGGAGCTGTTTTTT. Protein sequence: CASSAAGLNTGELFF. The rearrangement joins TRBV6-4 to TRBJ2-2; D is perhaps TRBD2 (6 bases). This CDR3 is built from 15 residues. Trimming took 4 bases from V and 2 from J, leaving 11 bases between them. In germline, CDR1 is MRHNA, CDR2 SNTAGT.

This clone was found once. This sequence joins TRBV24-1 and TRBJ2-3; TRBD2 aligns across 10 bases. V gave up 2 bases and J gave up 3 bases; unmatched junction bases: 4. The germline V gene has CDR1 KGHDR and CDR2 SFDVKD. The length of the CDR3 is 16 residues. Here the CDR3 reads CATSDSSGRATDTQYF. The DNA of the CDR3 is TGTGCCACCAGTGATTCGAGCGGGAGGGCAACAGATACGCAGTATTTT.

Here the CDR3 DNA reads TGTGCCAGCAGCCGACGGACAGCTCTTTCCTACGAGCAGTACTTC. Translating gives CASSRRTALSYEQYF. The chain employs TRBV11-2 and TRBJ2-7; D may be TRBD1 (6 bases). Trimming removed 5 bases from V and 1 base from J, with 15 bases in between. CDR3 size: 15 residues. The germline gives CDR1 SGHAT, CDR2 FQNNGV.